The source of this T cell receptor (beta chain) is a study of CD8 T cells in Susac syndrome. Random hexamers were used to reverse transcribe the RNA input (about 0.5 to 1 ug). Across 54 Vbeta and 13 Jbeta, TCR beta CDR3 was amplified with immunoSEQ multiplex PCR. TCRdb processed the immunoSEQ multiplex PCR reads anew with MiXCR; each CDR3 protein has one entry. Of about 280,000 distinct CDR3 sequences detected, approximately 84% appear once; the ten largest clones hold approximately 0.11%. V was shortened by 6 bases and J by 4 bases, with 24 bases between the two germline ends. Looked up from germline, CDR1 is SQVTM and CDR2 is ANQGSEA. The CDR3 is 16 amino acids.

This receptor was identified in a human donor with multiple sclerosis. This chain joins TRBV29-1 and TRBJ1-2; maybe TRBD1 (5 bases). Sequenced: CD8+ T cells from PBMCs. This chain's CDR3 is CSVAGPSESEGYGYTF. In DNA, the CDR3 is TGCAGCGTCGCGGGACCATCTGAGAGTGAAGGCTATGGCTACACCTTC.